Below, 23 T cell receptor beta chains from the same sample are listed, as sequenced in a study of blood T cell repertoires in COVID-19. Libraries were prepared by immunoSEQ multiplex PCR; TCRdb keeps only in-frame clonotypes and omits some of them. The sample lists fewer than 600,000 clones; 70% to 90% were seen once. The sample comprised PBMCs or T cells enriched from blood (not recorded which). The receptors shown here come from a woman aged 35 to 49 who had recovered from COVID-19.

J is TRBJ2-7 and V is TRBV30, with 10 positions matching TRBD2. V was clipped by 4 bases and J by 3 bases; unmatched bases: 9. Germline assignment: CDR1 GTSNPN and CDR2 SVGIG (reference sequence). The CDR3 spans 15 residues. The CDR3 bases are TGTGCCTGGAATCTTGGAGGGACTAGCGACTACGAGCAGTACTTC. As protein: CAWNLGGTSDYEQYF.

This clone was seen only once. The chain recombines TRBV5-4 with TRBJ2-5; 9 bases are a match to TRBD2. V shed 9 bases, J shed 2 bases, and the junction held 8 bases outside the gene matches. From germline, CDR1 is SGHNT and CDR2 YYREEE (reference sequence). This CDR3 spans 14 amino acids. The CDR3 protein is CATNPSGAQETQYF. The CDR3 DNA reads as TGTGCCACTAACCCTAGCGGGGCTCAAGAGACCCAGTACTTC.

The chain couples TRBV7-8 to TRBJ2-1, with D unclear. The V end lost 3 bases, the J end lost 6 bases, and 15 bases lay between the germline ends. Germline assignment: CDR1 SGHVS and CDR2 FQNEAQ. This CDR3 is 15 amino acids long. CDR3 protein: CASSFRWAKTNEQFF. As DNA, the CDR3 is TGTGCCAGCAGCTTTCGGTGGGCAAAAACCAATGAGCAGTTCTTC.

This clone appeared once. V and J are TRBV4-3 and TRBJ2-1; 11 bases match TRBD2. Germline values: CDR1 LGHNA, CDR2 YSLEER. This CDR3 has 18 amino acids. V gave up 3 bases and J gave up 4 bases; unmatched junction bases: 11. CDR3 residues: CASSHLSGGTSGYNEQFF. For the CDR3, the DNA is TGCGCCAGCAGCCATTTAAGTGGGGGGACTAGCGGTTACAATGAGCAGTTCTTC.

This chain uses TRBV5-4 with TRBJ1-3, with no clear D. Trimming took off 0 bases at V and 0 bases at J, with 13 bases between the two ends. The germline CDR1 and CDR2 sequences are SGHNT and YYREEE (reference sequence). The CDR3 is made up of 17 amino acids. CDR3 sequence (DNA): TGTGCCAGCAGCTTGGCTGTGTCGGGGAACTCTGGAAACACCATATATTTT. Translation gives CASSLAVSGNSGNTIYF.

The CDR3, as DNA: TGTGCCAGCAGCCCGAGCCGCTTAGCGGGAGGAAATGAGCAGTACTTC. This sequence encodes CASSPSRLAGGNEQYF. This sequence joins TRBV7-9 and TRBJ2-7, with 10 bases matching TRBD2. The CDR3 spans 16 residues. Germline assignment: CDR1 SEHNR and CDR2 FQNEAQ (reference sequence). J was trimmed by 7 bases and V by 5 bases; bases with no gene match: 14.

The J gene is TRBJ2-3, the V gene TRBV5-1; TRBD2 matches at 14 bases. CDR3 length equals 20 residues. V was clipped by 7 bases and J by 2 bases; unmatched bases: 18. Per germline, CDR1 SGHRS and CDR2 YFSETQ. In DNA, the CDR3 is TGCGCCAGCCGACTGCCGCTCGGGACTAGCGGGAGTTTTCCCACAGATACGCAGTATTTT. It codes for CASRLPLGTSGSFPTDTQYF.

CDR3 in DNA: TGTGCCAGCAGCCAAGATCCGGGGGAGACCCAGTACTTC. Translating gives CASSQDPGETQYF. The chain is built from TRBV3-1 (or the pseudogene TRBV3-2) and TRBJ2-5; tentatively, D is TRBD2 (5 bases). Trimming removed 0 bases at V and 5 bases at J, with 7 bases between. The CDR3 totals 13 residues. Germline V lookup: CDR1 LGHDT, CDR2 YNNKEL (reference sequence).

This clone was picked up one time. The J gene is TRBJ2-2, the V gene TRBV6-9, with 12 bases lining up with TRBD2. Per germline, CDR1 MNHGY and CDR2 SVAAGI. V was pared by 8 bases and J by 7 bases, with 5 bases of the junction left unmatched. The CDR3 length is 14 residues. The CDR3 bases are TGTGCCAGCCACCGACTAGCGGGAGACGGGGAGCTGTTTTTT. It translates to CASHRLAGDGELFF.

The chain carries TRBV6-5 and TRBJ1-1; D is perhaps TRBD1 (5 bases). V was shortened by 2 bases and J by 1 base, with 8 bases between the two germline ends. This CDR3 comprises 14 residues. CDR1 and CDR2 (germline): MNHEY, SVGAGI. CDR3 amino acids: CASSYRGENTEAFF. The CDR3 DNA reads TGTGCCAGCAGTTACAGGGGTGAGAACACTGAAGCTTTCTTT.

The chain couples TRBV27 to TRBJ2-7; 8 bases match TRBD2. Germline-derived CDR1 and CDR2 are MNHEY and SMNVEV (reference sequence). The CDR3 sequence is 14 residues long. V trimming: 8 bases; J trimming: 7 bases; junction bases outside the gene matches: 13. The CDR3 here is CASGPFKRGSEQYF. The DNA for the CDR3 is TGTGCCAGCGGTCCCTTTAAGCGGGGGTCGGAGCAGTACTTC.

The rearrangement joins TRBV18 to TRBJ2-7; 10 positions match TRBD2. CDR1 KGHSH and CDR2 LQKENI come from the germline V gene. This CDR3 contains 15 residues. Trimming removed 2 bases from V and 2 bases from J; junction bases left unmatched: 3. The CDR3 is CASSPTSGTTYEQYF. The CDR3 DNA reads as TGTGCCAGCTCACCAACTAGCGGGACAACCTACGAGCAGTACTTC.

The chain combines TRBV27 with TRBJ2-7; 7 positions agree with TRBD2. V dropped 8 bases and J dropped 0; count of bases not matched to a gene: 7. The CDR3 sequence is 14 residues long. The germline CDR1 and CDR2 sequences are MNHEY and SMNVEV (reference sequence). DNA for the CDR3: TGTGCCAGCCCGGAGCGGGATCTCTCCTACGAGCAGTACTTC. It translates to CASPERDLSYEQYF.

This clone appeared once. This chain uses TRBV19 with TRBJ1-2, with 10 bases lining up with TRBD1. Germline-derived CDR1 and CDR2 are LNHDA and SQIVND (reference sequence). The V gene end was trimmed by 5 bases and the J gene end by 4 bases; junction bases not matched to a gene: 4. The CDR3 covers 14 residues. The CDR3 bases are TGTGCCAGTAGTGACCGGACAGGGGGCTATGGCTACACCTTC. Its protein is CASSDRTGGYGYTF.

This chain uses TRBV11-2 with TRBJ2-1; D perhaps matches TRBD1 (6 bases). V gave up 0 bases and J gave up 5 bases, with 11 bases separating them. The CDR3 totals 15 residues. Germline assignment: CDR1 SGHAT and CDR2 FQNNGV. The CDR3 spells CASSLDRGGHNEQFF. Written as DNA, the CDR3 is TGTGCCAGCAGCTTAGACAGGGGTGGTCACAATGAGCAGTTCTTC.

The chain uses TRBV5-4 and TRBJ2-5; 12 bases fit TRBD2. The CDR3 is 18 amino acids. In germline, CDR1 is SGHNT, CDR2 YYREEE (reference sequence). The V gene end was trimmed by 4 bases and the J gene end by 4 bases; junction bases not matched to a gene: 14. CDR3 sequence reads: CASSQGLAGPGGRETQYF. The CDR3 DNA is TGTGCCAGCAGCCAGGGACTAGCGGGCCCAGGTGGGAGAGAGACCCAGTACTTC.

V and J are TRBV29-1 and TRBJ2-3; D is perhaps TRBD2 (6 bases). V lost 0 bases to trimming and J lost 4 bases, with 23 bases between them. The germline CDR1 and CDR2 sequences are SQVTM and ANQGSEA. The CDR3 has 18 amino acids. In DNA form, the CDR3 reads TGCAGCGTTGAAGAGCCCCCTGGTAGCGGACCTTTTTCAGATACGCAGTATTTT. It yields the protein CSVEEPPGSGPFSDTQYF.

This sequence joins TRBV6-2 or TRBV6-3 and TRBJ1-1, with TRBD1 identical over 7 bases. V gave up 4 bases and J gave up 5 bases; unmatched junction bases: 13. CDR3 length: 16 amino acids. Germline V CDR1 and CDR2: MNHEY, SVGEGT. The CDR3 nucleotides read TGTGCCAGCAGTTTGTTCGAGGGGGCGGAAAAGACTGAAGCTTTCTTT. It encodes CASSLFEGAEKTEAFF.

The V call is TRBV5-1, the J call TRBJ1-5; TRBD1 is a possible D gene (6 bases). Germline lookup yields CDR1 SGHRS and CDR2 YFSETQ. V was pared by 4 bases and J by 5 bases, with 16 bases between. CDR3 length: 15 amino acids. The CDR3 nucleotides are TGCGCCAGCAGCCGGGATGGACAGACCCATCAGCCCCAGCATTTT. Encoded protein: CASSRDGQTHQPQHF.

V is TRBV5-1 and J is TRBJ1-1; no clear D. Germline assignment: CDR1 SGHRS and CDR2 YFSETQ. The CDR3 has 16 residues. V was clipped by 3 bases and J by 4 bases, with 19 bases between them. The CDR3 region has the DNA TGCGCCAGCAGCTCCTTCTTGACCCAAACGGGCACTGAAGCTTTCTTT. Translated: CASSSFLTQTGTEAFF.

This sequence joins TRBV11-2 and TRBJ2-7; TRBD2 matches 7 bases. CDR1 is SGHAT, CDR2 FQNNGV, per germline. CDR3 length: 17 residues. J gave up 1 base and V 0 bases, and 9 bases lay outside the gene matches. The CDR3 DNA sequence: TGTGCCAGCAGCTTAGATCTAGGTAGCGGGTGGTCCTACGAGCAGTACTTC. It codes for CASSLDLGSGWSYEQYF.

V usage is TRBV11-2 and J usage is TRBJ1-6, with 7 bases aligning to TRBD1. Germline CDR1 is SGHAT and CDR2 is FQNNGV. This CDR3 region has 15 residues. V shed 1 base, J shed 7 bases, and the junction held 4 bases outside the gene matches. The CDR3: CASSLVGTDNSPLHF. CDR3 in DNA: TGTGCCAGCAGCTTAGTCGGGACAGACAATTCACCCCTCCACTTT.

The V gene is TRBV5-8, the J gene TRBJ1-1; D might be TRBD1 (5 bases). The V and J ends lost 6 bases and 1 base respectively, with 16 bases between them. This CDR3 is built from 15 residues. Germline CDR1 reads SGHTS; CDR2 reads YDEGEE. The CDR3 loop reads CASIQWGLRNTEAFF. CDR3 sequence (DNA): TGTGCCAGCATCCAATGGGGACTCCGGAACACTGAAGCTTTCTTT.